A selection of T cell receptor beta chains follows, all from one sample in a study of blood T cell repertoires in COVID-19. The table came from immunoSEQ multiplex PCR; TCRdb's copy has only in-frame clones and leaves some out. The sample records around 200,000 clones, approximately 92% being singletons. The sequencing input was PBMCs or T cells enriched from blood (not recorded which). These receptors came from a middle-aged woman with acute COVID-19. Both conserved end residues are part of each CDR3. Each record gives: D gene, J gene, CDR3 length, clone size, V gene, CDR3 protein, CDR3 DNA. A D gene is named only where the DNA matches it firmly. Not every row has a clone size; where given, it reads once, few, many or a size class.

d_gene: NA
j_gene: TRBJ1-2
len: 16
abundance: NA
v_gene: TRBV30
CDR3aa: CAWSVGFTGIDYGYTF
CDR3nt: TGTGCCTGGAGTGTAGGGTTTACAGGGATTGACTATGGCTACACCTTC

d_gene: TRBD1
j_gene: TRBJ2-1
len: 16
abundance: once
v_gene: TRBV4-1
CDR3aa: CASSQAIGQAYNEQFF
CDR3nt: TGCGCCAGCAGCCAAGCGATAGGACAGGCGTACAATGAGCAGTTCTTC

d_gene: TRBD1
j_gene: TRBJ1-2
len: 15
abundance: NA
v_gene: TRBV5-1
CDR3aa: CASSLAGQGPAGYTF
CDR3nt: TGCGCCAGCAGCTTGGCAGGACAGGGACCGGCTGGCTACACCTTC

d_gene: TRBD1
j_gene: TRBJ2-1
len: 15
abundance: NA
v_gene: TRBV5-1
CDR3aa: CATRDPGQGSNEQFF
CDR3nt: TGCGCCACCCGGGATCCGGGACAGGGTTCCAATGAGCAGTTCTTC

d_gene: TRBD1
j_gene: TRBJ2-2
len: 16
abundance: NA
v_gene: TRBV3-1/TRBV3-2
CDR3aa: CASSPHGTVNTGELFF
CDR3nt: TGTGCCAGCAGTCCTCACGGGACAGTGAACACCGGGGAGCTGTTTTTT

d_gene: TRBD2
j_gene: TRBJ2-6
len: 17
abundance: NA
v_gene: TRBV5-4
CDR3aa: CASRRGLEGPGANVLTF
CDR3nt: TGTGCCAGCAGACGGGGACTAGAGGGTCCTGGGGCCAACGTCCTGACTTTC

d_gene: TRBD2
j_gene: TRBJ2-3
len: 18
abundance: NA
v_gene: TRBV7-6
CDR3aa: CASSKVGETSGSSDTQYF
CDR3nt: TGTGCCAGCAGCAAAGTGGGGGAGACTAGCGGGAGCTCAGATACGCAGTATTTT

d_gene: TRBD1
j_gene: TRBJ1-3
len: 17
abundance: NA
v_gene: TRBV11-2
CDR3aa: CASRLSTLGQGENTIYF
CDR3nt: TGTGCCAGCAGGTTAAGTACTCTGGGACAGGGCGAAAACACCATATATTTT

d_gene: TRBD2
j_gene: TRBJ2-3
len: 18
abundance: NA
v_gene: TRBV10-1
CDR3aa: CASSYFETSGPSTDTQYF
CDR3nt: TGCGCCAGCAGTTATTTTGAGACTAGCGGACCTAGCACAGATACGCAGTATTTT

d_gene: NA
j_gene: TRBJ2-3
len: 12
abundance: NA
v_gene: TRBV2
CDR3aa: CASTRVTDTQYF
CDR3nt: TGTGCCAGTACCAGGGTCACAGATACGCAGTATTTT

d_gene: NA
j_gene: TRBJ1-1
len: 14
abundance: once
v_gene: TRBV11-2
CDR3aa: CASSLVRTNTEAFF
CDR3nt: TGTGCCAGCAGCTTAGTCAGGACAAACACTGAAGCTTTCTTT

d_gene: NA
j_gene: TRBJ2-1
len: 14
abundance: NA
v_gene: TRBV6-5
CDR3aa: CASGGGGPDNEQFF
CDR3nt: TGTGCCAGCGGAGGGGGAGGGCCCGACAATGAGCAGTTCTTC

d_gene: NA
j_gene: TRBJ1-4
len: 15
abundance: NA
v_gene: TRBV19
CDR3aa: CASSTQGSRGEKLFF
CDR3nt: TGTGCCAGTAGTACACAGGGTTCGAGGGGTGAAAAACTGTTTTTT

d_gene: NA
j_gene: TRBJ2-2
len: 16
abundance: NA
v_gene: TRBV9
CDR3aa: CASSATDYANTGELFF
CDR3nt: TGTGCCAGCAGCGCCACCGACTACGCGAACACCGGGGAGCTGTTTTTT

d_gene: NA
j_gene: TRBJ1-1
len: 14
abundance: NA
v_gene: TRBV2
CDR3aa: CASSEAGGNTEAFF
CDR3nt: TGTGCCAGCAGTGAAGCAGGAGGGAACACTGAAGCTTTCTTT

d_gene: NA
j_gene: TRBJ1-5
len: 14
abundance: NA
v_gene: TRBV6-5
CDR3aa: CASRGTSSNQPQHF
CDR3nt: TGTGCCAGCAGGGGGACATCTAGCAATCAGCCCCAGCATTTT

d_gene: NA
j_gene: TRBJ2-7
len: 14
abundance: NA
v_gene: TRBV9
CDR3aa: CASSVAQGPYEQYF
CDR3nt: TGTGCCAGCAGCGTAGCTCAGGGGCCCTACGAGCAGTACTTC

d_gene: NA
j_gene: TRBJ2-3
len: 14
abundance: NA
v_gene: TRBV7-3
CDR3aa: CASSRSKLGDTQYF
CDR3nt: TGTGCCAGCAGCCGATCAAAACTCGGGGATACGCAGTATTTT

d_gene: NA
j_gene: TRBJ1-5
len: 14
abundance: NA
v_gene: TRBV7-8
CDR3aa: CASSLSWADQPQHF
CDR3nt: TGTGCCAGCAGCTTAAGCTGGGCTGATCAGCCCCAGCATTTT

d_gene: NA
j_gene: TRBJ2-2
len: 16
abundance: NA
v_gene: TRBV7-3
CDR3aa: CASSLQAGGNTGELFF
CDR3nt: TGTGCCAGCAGCTTACAGGCCGGGGGGAACACCGGGGAGCTGTTTTTT

d_gene: TRBD2
j_gene: TRBJ2-1
len: 18
abundance: NA
v_gene: TRBV11-2
CDR3aa: CASSLGREYPGSYNEQFF
CDR3nt: TGTGCCAGCAGCTTAGGGCGGGAGTACCCAGGGTCCTACAATGAGCAGTTCTTC

d_gene: NA
j_gene: TRBJ2-3
len: 15
abundance: NA
v_gene: TRBV4-3
CDR3aa: CASSQEGRAGDTQYF
CDR3nt: TGCGCCAGCAGCCAAGAGGGCAGGGCAGGAGATACGCAGTATTTT

d_gene: NA
j_gene: TRBJ1-1
len: 13
abundance: few
v_gene: TRBV3-1/TRBV3-2
CDR3aa: CASSPGWYAEAFF
CDR3nt: TGTGCCAGCAGCCCGGGGTGGTACGCTGAAGCTTTCTTT

d_gene: NA
j_gene: TRBJ2-7
len: 14
abundance: few
v_gene: TRBV4-2
CDR3aa: CASSQGTWGDEQYF
CDR3nt: TGTGCCAGCAGCCAAGGGACTTGGGGAGACGAGCAGTACTTC

d_gene: TRBD1
j_gene: TRBJ2-2
len: 15
abundance: NA
v_gene: TRBV6-5
CDR3aa: CASRNDRGLTGELFF
CDR3nt: TGTGCCAGCAGAAACGACAGGGGCCTCACCGGGGAGCTGTTTTTT

d_gene: TRBD1
j_gene: TRBJ1-2
len: 15
abundance: NA
v_gene: TRBV9
CDR3aa: CASSVETGISDGYTF
CDR3nt: TGTGCCAGCAGCGTCGAGACAGGGATCTCTGATGGCTACACCTTC

d_gene: TRBD1
j_gene: TRBJ2-2
len: 12
abundance: once
v_gene: TRBV5-1
CDR3aa: CASRQGIGELFF
CDR3nt: TGCGCCAGTCGACAGGGGATCGGGGAGCTGTTTTTT

d_gene: TRBD2
j_gene: TRBJ2-4
len: 13
abundance: NA
v_gene: TRBV27
CDR3aa: CASSWGGENIQYF
CDR3nt: TGTGCCAGCAGTTGGGGGGGAGAAAACATTCAGTACTTC

d_gene: NA
j_gene: TRBJ1-2
len: 13
abundance: NA
v_gene: TRBV29-1
CDR3aa: CSVEEGGIYGYTF
CDR3nt: TGCAGCGTTGAAGAGGGAGGAATATATGGCTACACCTTC

d_gene: TRBD2
j_gene: TRBJ2-1
len: 15
abundance: NA
v_gene: TRBV29-1
CDR3aa: CSLQGREGQDNEQFF
CDR3nt: TGCAGCCTACAGGGGCGGGAGGGCCAGGACAATGAGCAGTTCTTC

d_gene: TRBD1
j_gene: TRBJ2-3
len: 13
abundance: NA
v_gene: TRBV7-2
CDR3aa: CASNNRGLDTQYF
CDR3nt: TGTGCCAGCAACAACAGGGGGTTAGATACGCAGTATTTT

d_gene: TRBD2
j_gene: TRBJ2-7
len: 15
abundance: NA
v_gene: TRBV6-9
CDR3aa: CASSSGLAISYEQYF
CDR3nt: TGTGCCAGCAGTTCGGGACTAGCGATCTCCTACGAGCAGTACTTC

d_gene: NA
j_gene: TRBJ2-1
len: 14
abundance: NA
v_gene: TRBV11-3
CDR3aa: CASSQGGRPDEQFF
CDR3nt: TGTGCCAGTTCTCAAGGGGGACGCCCCGATGAGCAGTTCTTC

d_gene: NA
j_gene: TRBJ2-3
len: 14
abundance: NA
v_gene: TRBV7-3
CDR3aa: CASAKGERFDTQYF
CDR3nt: TGTGCCAGCGCTAAGGGGGAAAGATTTGATACGCAGTATTTT

d_gene: TRBD1
j_gene: TRBJ2-7
len: 17
abundance: NA
v_gene: TRBV28
CDR3aa: CASRHTLGQGSSYEQYF
CDR3nt: TGTGCCAGCAGACATACCCTGGGACAGGGGAGCTCCTACGAGCAGTACTTC

d_gene: TRBD1
j_gene: TRBJ1-2
len: 15
abundance: NA
v_gene: TRBV7-9
CDR3aa: CASSSGGREGKRYTF
CDR3nt: TGTGCCAGCAGCTCAGGGGGCAGGGAGGGAAAGCGCTACACCTTC

d_gene: NA
j_gene: TRBJ1-1
len: 15
abundance: NA
v_gene: TRBV6-5
CDR3aa: CASSYSSSPGTEAFF
CDR3nt: TGTGCCAGCAGTTACTCAAGCAGCCCGGGGACTGAAGCTTTCTTT

d_gene: NA
j_gene: TRBJ2-1
len: 12
abundance: NA
v_gene: TRBV18
CDR3aa: CASSPRRDEQFF
CDR3nt: TGTGCCAGCTCACCACGACGGGATGAGCAGTTCTTC

d_gene: NA
j_gene: TRBJ2-1
len: 17
abundance: NA
v_gene: TRBV5-1
CDR3aa: CASSPAHSARDYNEQFF
CDR3nt: TGCGCCAGCAGCCCGGCCCATAGCGCCAGAGACTACAATGAGCAGTTCTTC

d_gene: TRBD1
j_gene: TRBJ1-2
len: 15
abundance: NA
v_gene: TRBV27
CDR3aa: CASSITGGVLYGYTF
CDR3nt: TGTGCCAGCAGTATTACAGGGGGCGTCCTCTATGGCTACACCTTC

d_gene: NA
j_gene: TRBJ1-3
len: 15
abundance: NA
v_gene: TRBV3-1/TRBV3-2
CDR3aa: CASSQSTGRGNTIYF
CDR3nt: TGTGCCAGCAGCCAGTCTACAGGCCGTGGAAACACCATATATTTT

d_gene: NA
j_gene: TRBJ2-6
len: 16
abundance: NA
v_gene: TRBV10-3
CDR3aa: CAISESTGSGANVLTF
CDR3nt: TGTGCCATCAGTGAGTCGACAGGCTCTGGGGCCAACGTCCTGACTTTC

d_gene: NA
j_gene: TRBJ2-6
len: 17
abundance: NA
v_gene: TRBV6-6
CDR3aa: CASSRSWGRYGANVLTF
CDR3nt: TGTGCCAGCAGTCGTTCGTGGGGGAGGTATGGGGCCAACGTCCTGACTTTC

d_gene: TRBD1
j_gene: TRBJ1-2
len: 13
abundance: NA
v_gene: TRBV12-3/TRBV12-4
CDR3aa: CASSTGEAYGYTF
CDR3nt: TGTGCCAGCAGTACAGGGGAGGCCTATGGCTACACCTTC

d_gene: NA
j_gene: TRBJ2-7
len: 14
abundance: NA
v_gene: TRBV6-5
CDR3aa: CASNMWGRGYEQYF
CDR3nt: TGTGCCAGCAATATGTGGGGCAGAGGCTACGAGCAGTACTTC

d_gene: NA
j_gene: TRBJ2-3
len: 20
abundance: NA
v_gene: TRBV4-1
CDR3aa: CASSHPRTGGASGSPDTQYF
CDR3nt: TGCGCCAGCAGCCACCCCCGGACAGGGGGCGCTAGCGGGAGCCCAGATACGCAGTATTTT

d_gene: TRBD2
j_gene: TRBJ2-3
len: 13
abundance: NA
v_gene: TRBV9
CDR3aa: CAIPETSGDTQYF
CDR3nt: TGTGCCATCCCGGAGACTAGCGGAGATACGCAGTATTTT

d_gene: NA
j_gene: TRBJ1-1
len: 14
abundance: NA
v_gene: TRBV7-8
CDR3aa: CASSLTRRNTEAFF
CDR3nt: TGTGCCAGCAGCTTAACGAGGAGGAACACTGAAGCTTTCTTT

d_gene: NA
j_gene: TRBJ2-2
len: 14
abundance: NA
v_gene: TRBV9
CDR3aa: CASSVGLNTGELFF
CDR3nt: TGTGCCAGCAGCGTGGGACTGAACACCGGGGAGCTGTTTTTT

d_gene: NA
j_gene: TRBJ2-2
len: 15
abundance: few
v_gene: TRBV7-2
CDR3aa: CASSPSAGRTGELFF
CDR3nt: TGTGCCAGCAGCCCTTCAGCAGGGAGGACCGGGGAGCTGTTTTTT

d_gene: NA
j_gene: TRBJ1-1
len: 14
abundance: NA
v_gene: TRBV5-4
CDR3aa: CASSLVGVNTEAFF
CDR3nt: TGTGCCAGCAGCTTGGTCGGGGTGAACACTGAAGCTTTCTTT

d_gene: NA
j_gene: TRBJ2-5
len: 13
abundance: NA
v_gene: TRBV6-5
CDR3aa: CASSNGASATQYF
CDR3nt: TGTGCCAGCAGTAACGGGGCTAGCGCGACCCAGTACTTC

d_gene: NA
j_gene: TRBJ2-5
len: 13
abundance: once
v_gene: TRBV5-5
CDR3aa: CASSPHTEETQYF
CDR3nt: TGTGCCAGCAGCCCTCACACCGAAGAGACCCAGTACTTC

d_gene: NA
j_gene: TRBJ1-5
len: 10
abundance: NA
v_gene: TRBV5-1
CDR3aa: CASSFLPQHF
CDR3nt: TGCGCCAGCAGCTTCCTGCCCCAGCATTTT

d_gene: TRBD1
j_gene: TRBJ2-5
len: 14
abundance: NA
v_gene: TRBV5-1
CDR3aa: CASSWGQGGETQYF
CDR3nt: TGCGCCAGCAGCTGGGGACAGGGGGGTGAGACCCAGTACTTC

d_gene: TRBD2
j_gene: TRBJ2-1
len: 15
abundance: NA
v_gene: TRBV3-1/TRBV3-2
CDR3aa: CASRGTSGRLGEQFF
CDR3nt: TGTGCCAGCAGGGGGACTAGCGGGAGACTGGGTGAGCAGTTCTTC

d_gene: NA
j_gene: TRBJ1-3
len: 14
abundance: NA
v_gene: TRBV5-4
CDR3aa: CASRFFGSGNTIYF
CDR3nt: TGTGCCAGCAGGTTCTTCGGCTCTGGAAACACCATATATTTT

d_gene: NA
j_gene: TRBJ2-1
len: 15
abundance: NA
v_gene: TRBV7-2
CDR3aa: CASSLVRGSYNEQFF
CDR3nt: TGTGCCAGCAGCTTAGTTCGGGGGAGCTACAATGAGCAGTTCTTC

d_gene: TRBD1
j_gene: TRBJ2-3
len: 14
abundance: NA
v_gene: TRBV5-1
CDR3aa: CASSLGTGWDTQYF
CDR3nt: TGCGCCAGCAGCTTAGGGACAGGGTGGGATACGCAGTATTTT

d_gene: NA
j_gene: TRBJ2-3
len: 16
abundance: NA
v_gene: TRBV11-2
CDR3aa: CASSFRASGVSDTQYF
CDR3nt: TGTGCCAGCAGCTTTAGGGCTTCGGGGGTTTCAGATACGCAGTATTTT